The clone carrying this T cell receptor (beta chain) occurred a few times. The data stem from a study of T cells in Graves' hyperthyroidism and ophthalmopathy. Regions amplified from RNA transcripts were the TCR beta CDR3 regions. First-round RT-PCR with HTBI primers amplified the TCR CDR3 region. TCRdb fed the multiplex PCR reads into MiXCR, producing one record per CDR3 protein. The table has a few hundred thousand distinct CDR3 sequences, about a sixth seen once; the top ten hold about half. Criteria for exclusion of patients were uncontrolled infection, other autoimmune disease, pregnancy or lactation. The CDR3 is made up of 17 amino acids. The V and J ends lost 2 bases and 0 bases, in that order; junction bases with no gene match: 9. CDR1 and CDR2 from the germline V gene are MDHEN and SYDVKM.

The V and J genes are TRBV28 and TRBJ2-7; 8 nucleotides agree with TRBD2. Input material: blood. The clonotype comes from a woman between 50 and 59 years old with Graves' hyperthyroidism. The CDR3 DNA is TGTGCCAGCAGTTTACCGTCTAGCGGGCGAAACTCCTACGAGCAGTACTTC. It encodes CASSLPSSGRNSYEQYF.